Below are 4 T cell receptor beta chains sequenced from a single sample in a study of T cell responses to AZD1222 COVID-19 vaccine. Some clones are missing from TCRdb's copy, which holds only in-frame ones; the method was immunoSEQ multiplex PCR. The sample has over 100,000 clones; under 90% are singletons. The sequencing used peripheral blood, collected on day 0 of AZD1222 vaccination. These receptors were taken from an adult in good health.

This chain links TRBV11-2 with TRBJ1-3, with D possibly TRBD1 on 6 matching bases. Looked up from germline, CDR1 is SGHAT and CDR2 is FQNNGV. Trimming took 8 bases from V and 4 from J, leaving 18 bases between them. The CDR3 spans 15 residues. The CDR3 sequence: CASQTYRDKGNTIYF. CDR3 DNA: TGTGCCAGCCAGACCTACAGGGATAAAGGAAACACCATATATTTT.

J is TRBJ1-6 and V is TRBV14; a possible D gene is TRBD1 (6 bases). The CDR3 totals 12 residues. Trimming shortened V by 3 bases and J by 11 bases, and 8 bases separated the two germline ends. Per germline, CDR1 SGHDN and CDR2 FVKESK. The CDR3 nucleotides are TGTGCCAGCAGCCAGGAGGGGGCACCCCTCCACTTT. It codes for CASSQEGAPLHF.

The rearrangement uses TRBV18 and TRBJ2-1; D may be TRBD1 (5 bases). Trimming removed 3 bases at V and 0 bases at J, with 9 bases between. The CDR3 spans 15 residues. Germline V gene lookup returns CDR1 KGHSH and CDR2 LQKENI. CDR3 nucleotide sequence: TGTGCCAGCTCACCGAACAGGTACTCCTACAATGAGCAGTTCTTC. Encoded protein: CASSPNRYSYNEQFF.

The chain employs TRBV18 and TRBJ2-5; the D gene is possibly TRBD2 (6 bases). The CDR3 totals 14 residues. CDR1 and CDR2 from the germline V gene are KGHSH and LQKENI. The V and J ends lost 6 bases and 2 bases respectively, with 13 bases between them. In DNA form, the CDR3 reads TGTGCCAGCTCGCGACCGGGGGTTCAAGAGACCCAGTACTTC. It yields the protein CASSRPGVQETQYF.